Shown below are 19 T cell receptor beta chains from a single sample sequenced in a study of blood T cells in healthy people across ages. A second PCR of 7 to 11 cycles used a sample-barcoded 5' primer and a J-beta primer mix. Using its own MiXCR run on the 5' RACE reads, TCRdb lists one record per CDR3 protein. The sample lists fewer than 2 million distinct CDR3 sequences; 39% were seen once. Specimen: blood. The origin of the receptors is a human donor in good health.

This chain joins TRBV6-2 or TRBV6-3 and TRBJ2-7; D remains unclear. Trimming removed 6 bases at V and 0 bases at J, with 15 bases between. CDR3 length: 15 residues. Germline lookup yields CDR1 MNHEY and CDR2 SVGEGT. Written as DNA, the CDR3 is TGTGCCAGCAGCCCCCTTTGGGGAAGCTCCTACGAGCAGTACTTC. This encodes CASSPLWGSSYEQYF.

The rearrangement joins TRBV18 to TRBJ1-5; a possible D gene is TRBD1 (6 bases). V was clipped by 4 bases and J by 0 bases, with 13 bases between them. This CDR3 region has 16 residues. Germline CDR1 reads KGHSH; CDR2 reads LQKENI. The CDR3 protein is CASSLTWDNSNQPQHF. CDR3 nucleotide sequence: TGTGCCAGCTCACTAACATGGGACAATAGCAATCAGCCCCAGCATTTT.

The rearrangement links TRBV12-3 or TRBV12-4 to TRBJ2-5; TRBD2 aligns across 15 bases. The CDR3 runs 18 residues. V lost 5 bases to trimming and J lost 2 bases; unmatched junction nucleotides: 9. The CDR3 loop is CASSPGLAGGFRQETQYF. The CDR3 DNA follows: TGTGCCAGCAGTCCAGGACTAGCGGGGGGGTTCCGTCAAGAGACCCAGTACTTC.

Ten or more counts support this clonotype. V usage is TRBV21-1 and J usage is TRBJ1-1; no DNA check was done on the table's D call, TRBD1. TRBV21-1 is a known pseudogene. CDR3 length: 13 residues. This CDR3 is CATSGQLITEAFF. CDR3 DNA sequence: TGTGCCACCTCTGGACAGTTAATAACTGAAGCTTTCTTT.

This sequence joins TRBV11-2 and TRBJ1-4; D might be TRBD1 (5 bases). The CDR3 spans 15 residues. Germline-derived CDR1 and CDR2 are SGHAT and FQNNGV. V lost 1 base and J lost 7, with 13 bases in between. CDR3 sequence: CASSLGGQGFEKLFF. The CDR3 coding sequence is TGTGCCAGCAGCTTAGGTGGGCAGGGCTTTGAAAAACTGTTTTTT. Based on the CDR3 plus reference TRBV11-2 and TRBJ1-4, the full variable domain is EAGVAQSPRYKIIEKRQSVAFWCNPISGHATLYWYQQILGQGPKLLIQFQNNGVVDDSQLPKDRFSAERLKGVDSTLKIQPAKLEDSAVYLCASSLGGQGFEKLFFGSGTQLSVL.

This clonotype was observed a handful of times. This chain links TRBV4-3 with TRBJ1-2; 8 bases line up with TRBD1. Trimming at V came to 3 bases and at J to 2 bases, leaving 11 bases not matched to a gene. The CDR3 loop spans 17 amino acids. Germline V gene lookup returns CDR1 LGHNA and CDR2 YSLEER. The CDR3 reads CASSQAGQAPLNYGYTF. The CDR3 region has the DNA TGCGCCAGCAGCCAGGCGGGACAGGCGCCTTTGAACTATGGCTACACCTTC.

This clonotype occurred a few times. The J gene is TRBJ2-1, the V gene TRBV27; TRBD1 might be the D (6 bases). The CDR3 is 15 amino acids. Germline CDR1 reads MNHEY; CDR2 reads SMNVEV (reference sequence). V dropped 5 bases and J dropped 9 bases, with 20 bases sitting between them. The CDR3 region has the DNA TGTGCCAGCAGTCCCCTGGGGGCGGGCCGCGGTGAGCAGTTCTTC. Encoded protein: CASSPLGAGRGEQFF.

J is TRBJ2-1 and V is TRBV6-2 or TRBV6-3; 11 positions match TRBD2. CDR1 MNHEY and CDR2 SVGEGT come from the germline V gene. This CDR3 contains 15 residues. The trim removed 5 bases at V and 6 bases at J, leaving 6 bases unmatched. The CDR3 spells CASSKLAGVGNEQFF. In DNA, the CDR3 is TGTGCCAGCAGTAAACTAGCGGGGGTTGGCAATGAGCAGTTCTTC.

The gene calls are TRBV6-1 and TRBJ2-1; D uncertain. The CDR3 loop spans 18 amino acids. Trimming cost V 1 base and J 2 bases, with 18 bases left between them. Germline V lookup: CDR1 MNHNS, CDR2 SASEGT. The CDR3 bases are TGTGCCAGCAGTGAAGTGTATATGACACATAAAACCTACAATGAGCAGTTCTTC. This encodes CASSEVYMTHKTYNEQFF.

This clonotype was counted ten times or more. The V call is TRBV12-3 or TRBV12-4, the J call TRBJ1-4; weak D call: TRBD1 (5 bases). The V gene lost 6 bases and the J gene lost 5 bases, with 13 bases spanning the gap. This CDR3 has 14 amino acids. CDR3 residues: CASSPGTVNEKLFF. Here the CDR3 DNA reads TGTGCCAGCAGCCCCGGGACGGTAAATGAAAAACTGTTTTTT.

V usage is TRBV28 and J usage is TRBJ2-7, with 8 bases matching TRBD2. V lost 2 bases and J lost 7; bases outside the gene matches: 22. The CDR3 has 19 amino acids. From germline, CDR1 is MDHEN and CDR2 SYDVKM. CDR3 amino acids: CASSLGTRLTDTPYNEQYF. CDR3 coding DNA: TGTGCCAGCAGTTTAGGGACTAGATTAACCGACACCCCCTACAATGAGCAGTACTTC.

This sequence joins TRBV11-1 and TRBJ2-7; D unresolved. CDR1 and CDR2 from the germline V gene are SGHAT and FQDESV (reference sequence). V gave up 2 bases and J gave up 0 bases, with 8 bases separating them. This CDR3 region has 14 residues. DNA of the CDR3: TGTGCCAGCAGCTTACCCACAGCCTCCTACGAGCAGTACTTC. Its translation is CASSLPTASYEQYF.

The chain's CDR3 is CASSLDSYGASTKETQYF. The CDR3 DNA reads as TGTGCCAGCAGCTTAGATTCCTACGGAGCCTCTACAAAGGAGACCCAGTACTTC. The rearrangement uses TRBV7-9 and TRBJ2-5; no clear D gene. Trimming left V 1 base short and J 5 bases short, with 23 bases between. The germline V gene encodes CDR1 SEHNR and CDR2 FQNEAQ (reference sequence). The CDR3 has 18 residues.

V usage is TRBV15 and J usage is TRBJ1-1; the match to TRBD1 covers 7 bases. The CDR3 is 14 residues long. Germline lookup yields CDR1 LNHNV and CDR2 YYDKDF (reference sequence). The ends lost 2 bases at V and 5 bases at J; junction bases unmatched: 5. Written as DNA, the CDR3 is TGTGCCACCAGCAGAAGCCGGACAGGAACTGAAGCTTTCTTT. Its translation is CATSRSRTGTEAFF. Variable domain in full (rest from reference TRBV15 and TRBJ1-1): DAMVIQNPRYQVTQFGKPVTLSCSQTLNHNVMYWYQQKSSQAPKLLFHYYDKDFNNEADTPDNFQSRRPNTSFCFLDIRSPGLGDTAMYLCATSRSRTGTEAFFGQGTRLTVV.

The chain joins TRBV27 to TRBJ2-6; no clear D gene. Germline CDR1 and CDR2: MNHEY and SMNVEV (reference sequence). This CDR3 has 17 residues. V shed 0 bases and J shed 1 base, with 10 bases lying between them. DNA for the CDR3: TGTGCCAGCAGTTTATCGCGAGGAGTATCTGGGGCCAACGTCCTGACTTTC. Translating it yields CASSLSRGVSGANVLTF.

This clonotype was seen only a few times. The CDR3 sequence is CASSFFSVPEETQYF. CDR3 in DNA: TGTGCCAGCAGCTTTTTTAGCGTCCCCGAAGAGACCCAGTACTTC. This chain uses TRBV7-2 with TRBJ2-5, with D possibly matching TRBD2 (5 bases). This CDR3 comprises 15 residues. The germline V and J ends were trimmed by 3 bases and 3 bases, with 14 bases remaining between them. Germline V gene sequence: CDR1 SGHTA, CDR2 FQGNSA.

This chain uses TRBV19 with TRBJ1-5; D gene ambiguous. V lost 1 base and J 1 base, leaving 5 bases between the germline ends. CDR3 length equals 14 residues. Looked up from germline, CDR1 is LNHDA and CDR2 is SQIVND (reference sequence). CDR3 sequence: CASSIGQSNQPQHF. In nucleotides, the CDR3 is TGTGCCAGTAGTATAGGGCAGAGCAATCAGCCCCAGCATTTT.

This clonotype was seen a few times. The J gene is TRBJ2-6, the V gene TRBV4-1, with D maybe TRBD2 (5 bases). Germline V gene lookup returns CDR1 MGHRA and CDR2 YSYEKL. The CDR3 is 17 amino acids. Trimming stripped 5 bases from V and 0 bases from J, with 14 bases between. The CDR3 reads CASSTRVTDSGANVLTF. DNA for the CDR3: TGCGCCAGCAGCACGAGGGTGACGGACTCTGGGGCCAACGTCCTGACTTTC.

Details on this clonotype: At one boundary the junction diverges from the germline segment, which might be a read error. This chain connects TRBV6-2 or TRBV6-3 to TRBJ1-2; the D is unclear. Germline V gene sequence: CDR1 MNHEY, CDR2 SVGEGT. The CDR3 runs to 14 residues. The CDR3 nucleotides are TGTGTCAGCACCCACGAAAGGACGGTCTATGGCTACACCTTC. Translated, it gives CVSTHERTVYGYTF.